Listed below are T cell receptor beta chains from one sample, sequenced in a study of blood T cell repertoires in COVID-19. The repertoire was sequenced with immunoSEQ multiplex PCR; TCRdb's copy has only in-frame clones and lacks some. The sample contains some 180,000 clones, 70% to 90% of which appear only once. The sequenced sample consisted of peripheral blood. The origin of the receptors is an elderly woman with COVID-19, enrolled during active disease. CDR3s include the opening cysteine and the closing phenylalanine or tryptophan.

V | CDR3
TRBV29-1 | CSVEGLAGPGGYNEQFF
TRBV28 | CASSLSVAGGNEQFF
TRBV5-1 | CASSATGDGYTF
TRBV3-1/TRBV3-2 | CASSQVEGGYTF
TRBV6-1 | CASSDRPTQEAFF
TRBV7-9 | CASSSTPTGRGAEAFF
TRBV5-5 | CASSPQREGRTEGYNEQFF
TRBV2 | CASSQEDSSNQPQHF
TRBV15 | CATVGGEKLFF
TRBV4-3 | CASSQQMGTGRNIQYF
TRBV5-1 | CASSLGTSGPADTQYF
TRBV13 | CASSLGDRMNTEAFF
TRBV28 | CASSFGTRQYEQYF
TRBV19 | CASSVTGDPYGYTF
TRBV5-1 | CASSLGQLEKLFF
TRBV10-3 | CAISRTGPPYEQYF
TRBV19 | CAAGRLNYGYTF
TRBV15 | CANHCDRPFTGELFF
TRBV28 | CASSLTPERAYEQYF
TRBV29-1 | CSVEKTRWDINEQFF
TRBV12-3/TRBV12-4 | CASSRDRVKGYTF
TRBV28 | CASSLGRDVGGYTF
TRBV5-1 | CASSLAGGGGTDTQYF
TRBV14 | CASSPRMTGSGELFF
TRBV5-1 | CASSFNPSGTDTQYF
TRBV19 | CASSQQGGATEAFF
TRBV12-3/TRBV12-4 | CASSFRRNTEAFF
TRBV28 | CASSLYQGLSFSYEQYF
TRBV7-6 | CASSNTNRGNSPLHF
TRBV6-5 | CASIYLQGGDSPLHF
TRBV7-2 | CASSKGLGPDTQYF
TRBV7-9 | CASSSGRAYYNEQFF
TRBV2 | CASSAGRDNKNIQYF
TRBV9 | CASTRGQADFYGYTF
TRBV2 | CASSEGTGEYSPLHF
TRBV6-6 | CASSETDYNSPLHF
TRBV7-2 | CASSLVAGSNTGELFF
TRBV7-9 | CASSFHGLIPYEQYF
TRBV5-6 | CASSFGTGDSNQPQHF
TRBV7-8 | CASSSLADETQYF
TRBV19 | CASSIGQGVGAFF
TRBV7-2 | CASSRSGVRSYNEQFF
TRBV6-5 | CASRKDFAGTEAFF
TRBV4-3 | CASSQVVRVGGYTF
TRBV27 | CASRAQQTNSPLHF
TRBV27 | CASSATGVTGELFF
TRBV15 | CATRDSGNTIYF
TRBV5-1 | CASSRTGKDYGYTF
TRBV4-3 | CASSLLPGELFF
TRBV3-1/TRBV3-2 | CASSPWTAAVLNTEAFF
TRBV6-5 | CASSPGVGYTF
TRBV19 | CASSTPDQPQHF
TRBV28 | CASSFSSGLGYTF
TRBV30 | CAWRENPGELFF
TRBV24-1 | CATSDLDSGRFEQFF
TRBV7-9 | CASSLLVMSGDNEQFF
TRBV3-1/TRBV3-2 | CASSRGTSASRNTGELFF
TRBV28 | CASSPSTRGGNSPLHF
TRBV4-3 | CASSQDYSLNTEAFF